These T cell receptor beta chains were read from a single sample in a study of OX40 agonist ivuxolimab in advanced cancers. Using immunoSEQ multiplex PCR, the repertoire was profiled, and TCRdb retains in-frame clones only, with some absent. The sample yields roughly 48,000 clones, about 83% seen once. Here the sequenced sample was CD4+ or CD8+ T cells sorted from blood, taken in a trial of the OX40 agonist ivuxolimab. The receptors come from an adult with an advanced solid tumor such as melanoma, head and neck, liver or kidney cancer. CDR3s include the opening cysteine and the closing phenylalanine or tryptophan. The D gene is left open where the match is weak. Some rows mark clone size as missing; the rest say once, few, many or name a class of expanded clone.

CDR3aa: CAGDRGTDTQYF
CDR3nt: TGTGCCGGCGACAGGGGCACAGATACGCAGTATTTT
j_gene: TRBJ2-3
len: 12
v_gene: TRBV5-5
abundance: .
d_gene: TRBD1

CDR3aa: CASSLWNTRNTEAFF
CDR3nt: TGTGCCAGCAGCTTGTGGAACACCAGGAACACTGAAGCTTTCTTT
j_gene: TRBJ1-1
len: 15
v_gene: TRBV7-6
abundance: medium-sized
d_gene: .

CDR3aa: CASSQDVDYGYTF
CDR3nt: TGTGCCAGCAGCCAAGACGTTGACTATGGCTACACCTTC
j_gene: TRBJ1-2
len: 13
v_gene: TRBV14
abundance: .
d_gene: .

CDR3aa: CASSSQTGELFF
CDR3nt: TGTGCCAGCAGCTCACAGACAGGGGAGCTGTTTTTT
j_gene: TRBJ2-2
len: 12
v_gene: TRBV5-6
abundance: .
d_gene: .

CDR3aa: CASSQEAPYNEQFF
CDR3nt: TGCGCCAGCAGCCAAGAAGCGCCCTACAATGAGCAGTTCTTC
j_gene: TRBJ2-1
len: 14
v_gene: TRBV4-1
abundance: .
d_gene: .

CDR3aa: CASSFAGAYEQYF
CDR3nt: TGTGCCAGCAGCTTCGCGGGAGCCTACGAGCAGTACTTC
j_gene: TRBJ2-7
len: 13
v_gene: TRBV7-6
abundance: .
d_gene: TRBD2

CDR3aa: CASSLTGNTEAFF
CDR3nt: TGTGCCAGCAGCTTAACGGGGAACACTGAAGCTTTCTTT
j_gene: TRBJ1-1
len: 13
v_gene: TRBV7-3
abundance: .
d_gene: .

CDR3aa: CASAGASSHGYTF
CDR3nt: TGTGCCAGCGCGGGGGCTTCTTCCCATGGCTACACCTTC
j_gene: TRBJ1-2
len: 13
v_gene: TRBV6-5
abundance: .
d_gene: .

CDR3aa: CASSQEADVGYGYTF
CDR3nt: TGCGCCAGCAGCCAAGAAGCGGACGTGGGCTATGGCTACACCTTC
j_gene: TRBJ1-2
len: 15
v_gene: TRBV4-3
abundance: .
d_gene: .

CDR3aa: CASTGGDKGYSNQPQHF
CDR3nt: TGTGCCAGCACCGGAGGGGACAAGGGCTATAGCAATCAGCCCCAGCATTTT
j_gene: TRBJ1-5
len: 17
v_gene: TRBV2
abundance: .
d_gene: .

CDR3aa: CASSYPGNTEAFF
CDR3nt: TGTGCCAGCAGTTATCCCGGGAACACTGAAGCTTTCTTT
j_gene: TRBJ1-1
len: 13
v_gene: TRBV6-5
abundance: .
d_gene: .

CDR3aa: CASSLVLSGAFGYTF
CDR3nt: TGTGCCAGCAGCTTAGTTCTGTCAGGGGCTTTTGGCTACACCTTC
j_gene: TRBJ1-2
len: 15
v_gene: TRBV7-2
abundance: .
d_gene: .

CDR3aa: CASRRHAGEQNTEAFF
CDR3nt: TGTGCCAGCAGAAGACATGCAGGGGAACAAAACACTGAAGCTTTCTTT
j_gene: TRBJ1-1
len: 16
v_gene: TRBV7-2
abundance: .
d_gene: .

CDR3aa: CASSPSEYEQYF
CDR3nt: TGTGCCAGCTCACCGAGTGAGTACGAGCAGTACTTC
j_gene: TRBJ2-7
len: 12
v_gene: TRBV18
abundance: .
d_gene: .

CDR3aa: CASSLGLSGSYYEQYF
CDR3nt: TGTGCCAGCAGCTTAGGACTTAGCGGGAGTTATTACGAGCAGTACTTC
j_gene: TRBJ2-7
len: 16
v_gene: TRBV7-2
abundance: .
d_gene: TRBD2

CDR3aa: CVLGGGVKTGLQETQYF
CDR3nt: TGTGTACTAGGTGGGGGGGTAAAAACAGGGCTTCAAGAGACCCAGTACTTC
j_gene: TRBJ2-5
len: 17
v_gene: TRBV7-6
abundance: .
d_gene: .

CDR3aa: CASSSLRTVPFGEAFF
CDR3nt: TGTGCCAGCAGCTCCCTCAGGACAGTACCGTTCGGGGAAGCTTTCTTT
j_gene: TRBJ1-1
len: 16
v_gene: TRBV7-9
abundance: .
d_gene: .

CDR3aa: CASSVGWRSNQPQHF
CDR3nt: TGTGCCAGCAGCGTAGGGTGGCGGAGCAATCAGCCCCAGCATTTT
j_gene: TRBJ1-5
len: 15
v_gene: TRBV9
abundance: .
d_gene: .

CDR3aa: CASRPNRDRPYEQYF
CDR3nt: TGTGCCAGCAGACCGAACAGGGACAGACCCTACGAGCAGTACTTC
j_gene: TRBJ2-7
len: 15
v_gene: TRBV28
abundance: large
d_gene: TRBD1

CDR3aa: CASSFPGYEQYF
CDR3nt: TGTGCCAGCAGTTTCCCCGGCTACGAGCAGTACTTC
j_gene: TRBJ2-7
len: 12
v_gene: TRBV27
abundance: .
d_gene: .

CDR3aa: CASSVGLRDEQYF
CDR3nt: TGTGCCAGCAGCGTAGGGCTGAGGGACGAGCAGTACTTC
j_gene: TRBJ2-7
len: 13
v_gene: TRBV9
abundance: once
d_gene: .

CDR3aa: CASSETGGFGELFF
CDR3nt: TGTGCCAGCAGCGAGACAGGGGGTTTCGGGGAGCTGTTTTTT
j_gene: TRBJ2-2
len: 14
v_gene: TRBV7-6
abundance: .
d_gene: TRBD1

CDR3aa: CATSRDLANQETQYF
CDR3nt: TGTGCCACCAGCAGAGATCTGGCTAACCAAGAGACCCAGTACTTC
j_gene: TRBJ2-5
len: 15
v_gene: TRBV15
abundance: .
d_gene: .

CDR3aa: CASSMTSGAYNEQFF
CDR3nt: TGTGCCAGTAGTATGACTAGCGGGGCCTACAATGAGCAGTTCTTC
j_gene: TRBJ2-1
len: 15
v_gene: TRBV19
abundance: .
d_gene: TRBD2

CDR3aa: CASGGKRQGWNEQFF
CDR3nt: TGTGCCAGCGGGGGCAAACGACAGGGATGGAATGAGCAGTTCTTC
j_gene: TRBJ2-1
len: 15
v_gene: TRBV25-1
abundance: .
d_gene: TRBD1

CDR3aa: CASSLALAGVVGELFF
CDR3nt: TGTGCCAGCAGCTTGGCGCTAGCGGGAGTTGTCGGGGAGCTGTTTTTT
j_gene: TRBJ2-2
len: 16
v_gene: TRBV5-4
abundance: .
d_gene: TRBD2

CDR3aa: CASSQEGLAYEQYF
CDR3nt: TGCGCCAGCAGCCAAGAAGGTCTAGCTTACGAGCAGTACTTC
j_gene: TRBJ2-7
len: 14
v_gene: TRBV4-1
abundance: .
d_gene: .

CDR3aa: CAWSTGTGSFEPQHF
CDR3nt: TGTGCCTGGAGCACCGGGACAGGGAGTTTTGAGCCCCAGCATTTT
j_gene: TRBJ1-5
len: 15
v_gene: TRBV30
abundance: .
d_gene: TRBD1

CDR3aa: CASSVLPTGLYNEQFF
CDR3nt: TGTGCCAGCAGCGTTTTGCCGACAGGGCTGTACAATGAGCAGTTCTTC
j_gene: TRBJ2-1
len: 16
v_gene: TRBV9
abundance: .
d_gene: TRBD1

CDR3aa: CASSLKLAGSTDTQYF
CDR3nt: TGTGCCAGCAGCTTAAAACTAGCGGGGAGCACAGATACGCAGTATTTT
j_gene: TRBJ2-3
len: 16
v_gene: TRBV13
abundance: .
d_gene: TRBD2

CDR3aa: CASSFNSIQGDTDTQYF
CDR3nt: TGTGCCAGCAGCTTTAATTCAATACAGGGGGACACAGATACGCAGTATTTT
j_gene: TRBJ2-3
len: 17
v_gene: TRBV7-6
abundance: .
d_gene: TRBD1

CDR3aa: CSVEDGSRKGDSQETQYF
CDR3nt: TGCAGCGTTGAAGATGGTTCGAGAAAAGGAGACTCCCAAGAGACCCAGTACTTC
j_gene: TRBJ2-5
len: 18
v_gene: TRBV29-1
abundance: .
d_gene: .

CDR3aa: CAWSGDRGTYEQYF
CDR3nt: TGTGCCTGGAGTGGGGACAGGGGAACCTACGAGCAGTACTTC
j_gene: TRBJ2-7
len: 14
v_gene: TRBV30
abundance: once
d_gene: TRBD1

CDR3aa: CASSDIMTGELFF
CDR3nt: TGTGCCAGCAGCGATATAATGACCGGGGAGCTGTTTTTT
j_gene: TRBJ2-2
len: 13
v_gene: TRBV11-2
abundance: .
d_gene: .

CDR3aa: CASSVVTGAANEAFF
CDR3nt: TGTGCCAGCAGCGTAGTGACGGGGGCGGCTAATGAAGCTTTCTTT
j_gene: TRBJ1-1
len: 15
v_gene: TRBV9
abundance: .
d_gene: .

CDR3aa: CASSIAPDSPYEQYF
CDR3nt: TGTGCCAGTAGTATAGCCCCAGACTCTCCCTACGAGCAGTACTTC
j_gene: TRBJ2-7
len: 15
v_gene: TRBV19
abundance: .
d_gene: .

CDR3aa: CAASRVSGNTIYF
CDR3nt: TGTGCCGCCTCAAGGGTCTCTGGAAACACCATATATTTT
j_gene: TRBJ1-3
len: 13
v_gene: TRBV11-2
abundance: few
d_gene: .